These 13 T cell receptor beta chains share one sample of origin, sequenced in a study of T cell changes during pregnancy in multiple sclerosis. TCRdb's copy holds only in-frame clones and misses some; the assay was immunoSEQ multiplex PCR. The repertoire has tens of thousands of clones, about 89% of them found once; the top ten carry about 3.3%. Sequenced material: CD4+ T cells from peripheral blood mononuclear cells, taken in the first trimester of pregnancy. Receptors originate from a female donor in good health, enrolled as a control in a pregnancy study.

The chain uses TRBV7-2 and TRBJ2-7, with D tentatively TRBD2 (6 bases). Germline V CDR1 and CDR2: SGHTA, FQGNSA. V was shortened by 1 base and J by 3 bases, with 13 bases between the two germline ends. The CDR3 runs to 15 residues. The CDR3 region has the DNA TGTGCCAGCAGCTTAGTGGGGGGTTCCTTCTACGAGCAGTACTTC. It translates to CASSLVGGSFYEQYF.

In DNA, the CDR3 is TGTGCCAGCAGCCCCCGTGTGTGGGGGCCGGGCGAGCAGTACTTC. This gives the protein CASSPRVWGPGEQYF. The rearrangement uses TRBV5-6 and TRBJ2-7; a possible D gene is TRBD1 (6 bases). Germline-derived CDR1 and CDR2 are SGHDT and YYEEEE. This CDR3 comprises 15 residues. V dropped 4 bases and J dropped 6 bases, with 20 bases sitting between them.

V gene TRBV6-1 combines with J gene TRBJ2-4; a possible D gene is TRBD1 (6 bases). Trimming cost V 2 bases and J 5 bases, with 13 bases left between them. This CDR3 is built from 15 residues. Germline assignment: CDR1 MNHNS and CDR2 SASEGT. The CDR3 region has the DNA TGTGCCAGCAGTGAATGGCCGGGACAAGAAAACATTCAGTACTTC. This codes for CASSEWPGQENIQYF.

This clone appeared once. The CDR3 loop is CASSLGPPNTEAFF. DNA of the CDR3: TGTGCCAGCAGTTTAGGGCCGCCCAACACTGAAGCTTTCTTT. The chain is built from TRBV28 and TRBJ1-1; D uncertain. Trimming cost V 2 bases and J 2 bases, with 9 bases left between them. Germline assignment: CDR1 MDHEN and CDR2 SYDVKM. This CDR3 is built from 14 residues.

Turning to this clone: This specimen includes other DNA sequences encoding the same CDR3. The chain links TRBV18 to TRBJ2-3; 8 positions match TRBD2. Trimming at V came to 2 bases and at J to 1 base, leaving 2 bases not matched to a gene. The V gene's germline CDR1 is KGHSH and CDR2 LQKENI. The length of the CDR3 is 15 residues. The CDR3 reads CASSPSRGGTDTQYF. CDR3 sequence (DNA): TGTGCCAGCTCACCATCGCGGGGGGGCACAGATACGCAGTATTTT.

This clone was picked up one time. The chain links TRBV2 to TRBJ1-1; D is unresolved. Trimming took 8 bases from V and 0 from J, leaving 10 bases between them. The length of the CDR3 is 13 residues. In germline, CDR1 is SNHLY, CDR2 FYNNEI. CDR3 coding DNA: TGTGCCAGCGTGGTACAATTGAACACTGAAGCTTTCTTT. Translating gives CASVVQLNTEAFF.

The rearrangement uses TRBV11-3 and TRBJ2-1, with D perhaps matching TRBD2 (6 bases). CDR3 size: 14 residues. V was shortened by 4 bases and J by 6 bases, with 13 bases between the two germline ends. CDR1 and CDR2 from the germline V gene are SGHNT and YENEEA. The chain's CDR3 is CASSSTRGGNEQFF. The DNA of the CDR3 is TGTGCCAGCAGCTCAACGCGGGGCGGCAATGAGCAGTTCTTC.

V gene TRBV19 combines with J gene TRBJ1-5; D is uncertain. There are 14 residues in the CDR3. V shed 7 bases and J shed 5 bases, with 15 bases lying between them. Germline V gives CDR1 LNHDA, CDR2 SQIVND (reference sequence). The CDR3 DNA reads TGTGCCAGTAACGTACGAGGGTCGGATCAGCCCCAGCATTTT. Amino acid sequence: CASNVRGSDQPQHF.

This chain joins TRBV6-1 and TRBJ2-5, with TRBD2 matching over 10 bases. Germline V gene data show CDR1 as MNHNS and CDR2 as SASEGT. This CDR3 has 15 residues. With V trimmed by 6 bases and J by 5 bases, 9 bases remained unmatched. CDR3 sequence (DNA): TGTGCCAGCAGACGGAGCGGGGGGGAATTCGAGACCCAGTACTTC. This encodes CASRRSGGEFETQYF.

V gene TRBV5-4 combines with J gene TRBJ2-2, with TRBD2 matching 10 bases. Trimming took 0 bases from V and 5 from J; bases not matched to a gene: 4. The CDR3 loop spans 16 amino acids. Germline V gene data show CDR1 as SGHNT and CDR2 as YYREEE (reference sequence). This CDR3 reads CASSLASGGTTGELFF. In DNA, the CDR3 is TGTGCCAGCAGCTTGGCTAGCGGGGGAACGACCGGGGAGCTGTTTTTT.

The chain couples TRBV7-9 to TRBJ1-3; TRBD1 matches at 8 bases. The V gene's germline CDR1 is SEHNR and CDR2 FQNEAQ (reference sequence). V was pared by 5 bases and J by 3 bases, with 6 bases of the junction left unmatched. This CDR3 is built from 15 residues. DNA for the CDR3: TGTGCCAGCAGCGCGACAGGGGATTATGGAAACACCATATATTTT. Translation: CASSATGDYGNTIYF.

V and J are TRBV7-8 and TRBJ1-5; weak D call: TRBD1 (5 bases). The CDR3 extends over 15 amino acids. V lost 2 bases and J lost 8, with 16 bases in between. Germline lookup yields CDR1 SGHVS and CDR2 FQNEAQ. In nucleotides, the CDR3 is TGTGCCAGCAGCTTATCAATAGGCAGGGCCAAGCCCCAGCATTTT. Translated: CASSLSIGRAKPQHF.

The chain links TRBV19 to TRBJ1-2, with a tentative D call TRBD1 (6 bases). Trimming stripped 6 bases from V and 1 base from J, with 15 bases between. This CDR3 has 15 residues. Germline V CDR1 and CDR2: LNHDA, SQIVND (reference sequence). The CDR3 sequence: CASRGAALLNYGYTF. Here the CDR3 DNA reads TGTGCCAGTAGGGGGGCTGCCCTACTTAACTATGGCTACACCTTC. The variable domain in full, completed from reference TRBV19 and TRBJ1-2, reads DGGITQSPKYLFRKEGQNVTLSCEQNLNHDAMYWYRQDPGQGLRLIYYSQIVNDFQKGDIAEGYSVSREKKESFPLTVTSAQKNPTAFYLCASRGAALLNYGYTFGSGTRLTVV.